This T cell receptor beta chain was observed in a study of Ad26.COV2.S vaccination and SARS-CoV-2 variants. Study-wide background: Recipients of Ad26.COV2.S got it intramuscularly, once or twice 56 days apart.

Libraries were prepared by immunoSEQ multiplex PCR; TCRdb keeps only in-frame clonotypes and omits some of them. The sample lists 360,000 or so clones; around 87% were seen once. In regard to this clone: Its cognate antigen is unknown.

Study-level points and caveats: Possible underestimation of total T cell responses by the TCR breadth and depth analyses was noted.

CDR3 length: 12 residues. Trimming took 6 bases from V and 6 from J, leaving 11 bases between them. CDR1 is MNHEY and CDR2 is SMNVEV in the germline V gene (reference sequence). Noted treatment: some 20 received Ad26.COV2.S at low or high dose, single or two shots; 5 received placebo; per-sample allocation not given. All samples were drawn on day 63, counting from the first vaccine or placebo injection. Boston hosted the donor, who was an adult aged 18-55 years. The V call is TRBV27, the J call TRBJ1-2; maybe TRBD1 (6 bases). This receptor was identified in a person aged 18-60 years who received the Ad26.COV2.S COVID-19 vaccine or a placebo. This material consisted of peripheral blood, taken in a trial of Ad26.COV2.S vaccine versus placebo. CDR3 sequence reads: CASSDRRHGYTF. CDR3 nucleotide sequence: TGTGCCAGCAGCGACAGGAGGCATGGCTACACCTTC.